This T cell receptor beta chain originates from a study of Ad26.COV2.S vaccination and SARS-CoV-2 variants. Across the whole study: Recipients of Ad26.COV2.S got it intramuscularly, once or twice 56 days apart. Study-wide findings and caveats: Breadth and depth estimates from TCRs may understate total T cell responses. Vaccinated individuals (as opposed to placebo recipients) had higher spike-specific TCR breadth.

Treatment indicated: about 20 received Ad26.COV2.S at low or high dose, single or two shots; about five received placebo; per-sample allocation not given. Collection of samples fell on day 63 after the first vaccine or placebo injection. TCRdb keeps only in-frame clones here, not all; method: immunoSEQ multiplex PCR. The repertoire holds approximately 500,000 clones, with approximately 90% as singletons. To note about this clone: Its antigen is not known.

There are 17 residues in the CDR3. Unmatched junction bases numbered 10, after V lost 4 bases and J lost 5 bases. The V gene's germline CDR1 is SGHTA and CDR2 FQGNSA. Sequences were derived from peripheral blood, sampled in a trial of Ad26.COV2.S vaccine versus placebo. The source is a person aged 18-60 years who received the Ad26.COV2.S COVID-19 vaccine or a placebo. The genes are TRBV7-2 and TRBJ2-5, with 13 bases aligning to TRBD2. As DNA, the CDR3 is TGTGCCAGCAGCTGGCCCCGACTAGCGGGAGGTCGGGAGACCCAGTACTTC. It is translated as CASSWPRLAGGRETQYF.